The 8 T cell receptor beta chains below all came from one sample that was sequenced in a study of blood T cell dynamics during melanoma immunotherapy. Documented time point: pre-treatment baseline. The data were produced by immunoSEQ multiplex PCR, yet TCRdb's version contains in-frame clones alone and is incomplete. The sample has 9,500 or so clones, around 91% seen once; the top ten hold less than 7.5%. Sequences were derived from blood, sampled from a patient treated with checkpoint blockade. Receptors originate from a human donor with melanoma.

V usage is TRBV9 and J usage is TRBJ2-3; 8 bases line up with TRBD2. Unmatched junction bases numbered 7, after V lost 2 bases and J lost 2 bases. The CDR3 covers 16 residues. From germline, CDR1 is SGDLS and CDR2 YYNGEE. CDR3 DNA: TGTGCCAGCAGCGTCAGCGGGAGCTGGGACACAGATACGCAGTATTTT. It specifies CASSVSGSWDTDTQYF.

This sequence joins TRBV7-9 and TRBJ2-3; D uncertain. Trimming took off 8 bases at V and 2 bases at J, with 5 bases between the two ends. From germline, CDR1 is SEHNR and CDR2 FQNEAQ (reference sequence). The CDR3 spans 11 residues. CDR3 DNA: TGTGCCAGCGAGGACACAGATACGCAGTATTTT. It encodes CASEDTDTQYF.

Here the CDR3 DNA reads TGTGCCAGCAGCCGAGAGACTGTTCCAGCCTACGAGCAGTACTTC. Translated: CASSRETVPAYEQYF. The rearrangement uses TRBV7-9 and TRBJ2-7; D not certain. This CDR3 contains 15 residues. The V gene's germline CDR1 is SEHNR and CDR2 FQNEAQ (reference sequence). V lost 5 bases, J lost 2 bases, and 16 bases lay in between.

This chain links TRBV7-8 with TRBJ1-3; the D gene is possibly TRBD1 (5 bases). V lost 3 bases and J 9 bases, leaving 15 bases between the germline ends. From germline, CDR1 is SGHVS and CDR2 FQNEAQ. The CDR3 extends over 14 amino acids. The CDR3 sequence: CASSLGGGYGTIYF. The CDR3 region has the DNA TGTGCCAGCAGCTTGGGCGGGGGTTACGGCACCATATATTTT. The full variable domain, in which reference TRBV7-8 and TRBJ1-3 provide the parts outside the CDR3, is GAGVSQSPRYKVAKRGQDVALRCDPISGHVSLFWYQQALGQGPEFLTYFQNEAQLDKSGLPSDRFFAERPEGSVSTLKIQRTQQEDSAVYLCASSLGGGYGTIYFGEGSWLTVV.

With regard to this clone: At the DNA level, this CDR3 is encoded by other sequences in the same sample as well. The chain has TRBV6-5 and TRBJ1-2; D is undetermined. Germline V CDR1 and CDR2: MNHEY, SVGAGI. The CDR3 consists of 14 residues. Trimming removed 0 bases from V and 3 bases from J, with 8 bases in between. CDR3 amino acids: CASSYSPFDYGYTF. CDR3 in DNA: TGTGCCAGCAGTTACTCCCCGTTTGACTATGGCTACACCTTC.

The rearrangement links TRBV28 to TRBJ1-3; 12 nucleotides line up with TRBD1. CDR1 and CDR2 from the germline V gene are MDHEN and SYDVKM. J lost 3 bases, V lost 4 bases, and 16 bases had no gene match. The CDR3 is 20 amino acids. The CDR3, as DNA: TGTGCCAGCAGTTCCCCATGGGGGACAGGGGGCGCGACGCTTGGAAACACCATATATTTT. Protein sequence: CASSSPWGTGGATLGNTIYF.

The V gene is TRBV6-1, the J gene TRBJ2-7; 9 bases map to TRBD2. The V and J ends lost 7 bases and 2 bases, in that order; junction bases with no gene match: 6. CDR1 and CDR2 (germline): MNHNS, SASEGT. The CDR3 consists of 14 residues. CDR3 amino acids: CASTQAGGAYEQYF. Here the CDR3 DNA reads TGTGCCAGCACTCAAGCGGGAGGCGCCTACGAGCAGTACTTC.

The chain employs TRBV2 and TRBJ1-3, with D unclear. This CDR3 has 13 residues. Deletions cut 6 bases from V and 0 bases from J, with 6 bases between. In germline, CDR1 is SNHLY, CDR2 FYNNEI. The CDR3 is CASRGSSGNTIYF. CDR3 nucleotides: TGTGCCAGCAGGGGGAGCTCTGGAAACACCATATATTTT.